This T cell receptor beta chain was documented in a study of blood T cell repertoires in COVID-19. Background on the study: There were acute and convalescent COVID-19 samples, and they came from the United States, Italy and Spain.

Per the study methods: Reference gene primer amplification gave nucleated cell count estimates. Repertoires were generated with immunoSEQ multiplex PCR, while TCRdb's copy carries only in-frame clones and drops some. From that table come the V and J calls and clone size; the DNA was used to work out D and trimming. The sample has over 200,000 clones; under 90% are singletons. This clone was found a few times. V lost 0 bases to trimming and J lost 4 bases; unmatched junction nucleotides: 2. The CDR3 runs 15 residues. The germline CDR1 and CDR2 sequences are SGHVS and FNYEAQ. Cohort placement rested on clinical history that participants reported themselves.

J is TRBJ2-1 and V is TRBV7-6; 8 positions match TRBD1. The TCR comes from a young woman with acute COVID-19. Input material: PBMCs or T cells enriched from blood (not recorded which). In DNA, the CDR3 is TGTGCCAGCAGCTTAGCGCGGGACAGGTACAATGAGCAGTTCTTC. It translates to CASSLARDRYNEQFF.